This T cell receptor beta chain came from a study of blood T cell repertoires in COVID-19. Study context: COVID-19 samples, acute and convalescent, were from the United States, Italy and Spain. The cDNA or gDNA used as material had been derived from T cells, B-cell-depleted T cells, or PBMCs.

As concerns this clone: Additional DNA sequences in this sample encode the identical CDR3.

The table came from immunoSEQ multiplex PCR; TCRdb's copy has only in-frame clones and leaves some out. The repertoire has roughly 250,000 clones, 65% to 90% of them found once; the top ten carry around 6.8%. Sample: peripheral blood. The sequence was collected from a woman between 50 and 59 years old with acute or convalescent COVID-19.

The CDR3 sequence is CASSLSLGGGYTF. For the CDR3, the DNA is TGTGCCAGCAGTCTCTCCCTTGGGGGCGGCTACACCTTC. The genes are TRBV27 and TRBJ1-2; D is perhaps TRBD1 (6 bases). This CDR3 spans 13 amino acids. Germline V gene lookup returns CDR1 MNHEY and CDR2 SMNVEV (reference sequence). Trimming removed 5 bases at V and 8 bases at J, with 15 bases between.